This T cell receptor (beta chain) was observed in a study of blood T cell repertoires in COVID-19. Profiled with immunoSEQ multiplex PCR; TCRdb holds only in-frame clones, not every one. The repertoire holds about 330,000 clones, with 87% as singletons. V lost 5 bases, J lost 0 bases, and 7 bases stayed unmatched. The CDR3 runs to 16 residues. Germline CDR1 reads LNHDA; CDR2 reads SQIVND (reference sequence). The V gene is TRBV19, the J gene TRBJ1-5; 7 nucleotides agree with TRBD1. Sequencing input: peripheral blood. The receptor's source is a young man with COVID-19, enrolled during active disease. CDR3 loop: CASSPGQLYSNQPQHF. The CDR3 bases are TGTGCCAGTAGTCCGGGACAGCTCTATAGCAATCAGCCCCAGCATTTT. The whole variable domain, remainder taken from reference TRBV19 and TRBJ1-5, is DGGITQSPKYLFRKEGQNVTLSCEQNLNHDAMYWYRQDPGQGLRLIYYSQIVNDFQKGDIAEGYSVSREKKESFPLTVTSAQKNPTAFYLCASSPGQLYSNQPQHFGDGTRLSIL.